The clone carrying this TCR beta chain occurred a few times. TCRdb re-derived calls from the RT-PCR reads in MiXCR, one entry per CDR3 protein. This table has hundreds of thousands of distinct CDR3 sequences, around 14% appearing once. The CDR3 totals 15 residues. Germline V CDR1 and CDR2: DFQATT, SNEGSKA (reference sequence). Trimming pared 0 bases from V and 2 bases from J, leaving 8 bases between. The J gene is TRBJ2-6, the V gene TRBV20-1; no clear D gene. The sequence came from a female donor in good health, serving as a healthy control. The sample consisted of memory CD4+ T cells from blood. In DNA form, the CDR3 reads TGCAGTGCTAGAGATCCGGAGACTGGGGCCAACGTCCTGACTTTC. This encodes CSARDPETGANVLTF.